The 14 T cell receptor beta chains below come from one sample, sequenced in a study of cytomegalovirus exposure and HLA in healthy donors. The PCR employed 60 Vbeta primers together with 13 Jbeta primers. Sequenced by immunoSEQ multiplex PCR; TCRdb stores in-frame clones only, minus some. The sample lists 130,000 or so clones; about 82% were seen once. The sequenced material came from PBMCs. The receptors were sampled from a man aged 25 to 40 in good health and CMV-seronegative.

The V gene is TRBV10-2, the J gene TRBJ2-2, with 13 bases fitting TRBD2. The CDR3 runs to 14 residues. Germline V CDR1 and CDR2: WSHSY, SAAADI. The ends lost 8 bases at V and 8 bases at J; junction bases unmatched: 5. The CDR3 loop is CASGTSGAFGELFF. The DNA of the CDR3 is TGCGCCAGCGGGACTAGCGGGGCTTTTGGGGAGCTGTTTTTT.

The chain has TRBV4-3 and TRBJ2-1, with a possible D match to TRBD2 (6 bases). The CDR3 has 15 residues. The germline CDR1 and CDR2 sequences are LGHNA and YSLEER. The ends were cut back, 5 bases at V and 3 bases at J, with 14 bases in the middle. CDR3 nucleotide sequence: TGCGCCAGCAGCGTAGACGGGAGCCTCTACAATGAGCAGTTCTTC. Residues: CASSVDGSLYNEQFF.

This chain joins TRBV6-1 and TRBJ2-7; D possibly corresponds to TRBD1 (5 bases). Trimming stripped 2 bases from V and 0 bases from J, with 8 bases between. CDR3 size: 14 residues. The germline CDR1 and CDR2 sequences are MNHNS and SASEGT. CDR3 sequence: CASSERDSSYEQYF. DNA for the CDR3: TGTGCCAGCAGTGAAAGAGACAGCTCCTACGAGCAGTACTTC.

The chain recombines TRBV4-2 with TRBJ2-7, with D possibly TRBD1 on 5 matching bases. The V end was cut by 1 base, the J end by 1 base, with 8 bases between. Germline CDR1 reads LGHNA; CDR2 reads YNFKEQ. The CDR3 consists of 14 residues. CDR3: CASSQATVSYEQYF. Here the CDR3 DNA reads TGTGCCAGCAGCCAAGCGACAGTTTCCTACGAGCAGTACTTC.

J is TRBJ2-3 and V is TRBV28; 9 positions agree with TRBD2. The germline V gene encodes CDR1 MDHEN and CDR2 SYDVKM. This CDR3 contains 15 residues. The V and J ends lost 4 bases and 5 bases, in that order; junction bases with no gene match: 7. CDR3 residues: CASSWEAGGVDTQYF. The CDR3 DNA sequence: TGTGCCAGCAGTTGGGAAGCGGGGGGTGTAGATACGCAGTATTTT.

V usage is TRBV6-5 and J usage is TRBJ1-1; D is perhaps TRBD1 (5 bases). There are 12 residues in the CDR3. The germline V gene encodes CDR1 MNHEY and CDR2 SVGAGI. V was shortened by 5 bases and J by 6 bases, with 10 bases between the two germline ends. Here the CDR3 reads CASSPGGSEAFF. The CDR3 coding sequence is TGTGCCAGCAGTCCCGGGGGATCTGAAGCTTTCTTT.

CDR3: CSVQVNTEAFF. Written as DNA, the CDR3 is TGCAGCGTACAGGTTAACACTGAAGCTTTCTTT. This chain uses TRBV29-1 with TRBJ1-1; D possibly corresponds to TRBD1 (5 bases). V was clipped by 6 bases and J by 2 bases, with 7 bases between them. The germline CDR1 and CDR2 sequences are SQVTM and ANQGSEA. This CDR3 is built from 11 residues.

V is TRBV6-1 and J is TRBJ2-3; 12 bases fit TRBD2. Germline V gene data show CDR1 as MNHNS and CDR2 as SASEGT. V lost 7 bases, J lost 1 base, and 3 bases stayed unmatched. The CDR3 consists of 15 residues. In DNA, the CDR3 is TGTGCCAGCACTCGACTAGCGGGGGGCACAGATACGCAGTATTTT. It specifies CASTRLAGGTDTQYF.

The CDR3 loop reads CASSHGTFDNEQFF. The DNA of the CDR3 is TGTGCCAGCAGTCACGGGACTTTTGACAATGAGCAGTTCTTC. The gene calls are TRBV28 and TRBJ2-1; D perhaps matches TRBD2 (6 bases). The germline gives CDR1 MDHEN, CDR2 SYDVKM. V was clipped by 5 bases and J by 5 bases, with 13 bases between them. CDR3 length equals 14 residues.

The chain is built from TRBV27 and TRBJ1-6, with 7 bases lining up with TRBD1. This CDR3 is built from 16 residues. In germline, CDR1 is MNHEY, CDR2 SMNVEV (reference sequence). Trimming at V came to 2 bases and at J to 9 bases, leaving 10 bases not matched to a gene. In nucleotides, the CDR3 is TGTGCCAGCAGTTTACTAAGGACAGGTTCCGGTTCACCCCTCCACTTT. Translated: CASSLLRTGSGSPLHF.

The chain uses TRBV18 and TRBJ2-3; 10 nucleotides match TRBD1. The V gene's germline CDR1 is KGHSH and CDR2 LQKENI. CDR3 size: 16 residues. J lost 0 bases, V lost 2 bases, and 2 bases had no gene match. The CDR3 spells CASSPLDRGSTDTQYF. The DNA of the CDR3 is TGTGCCAGCTCACCATTGGACAGGGGGAGCACAGATACGCAGTATTTT.

The CDR3 DNA follows: TGTGCCAGCAGTGTACAGGGGGCTACTAACTATGGCTACACCTTC. As protein: CASSVQGATNYGYTF. The rearrangement links TRBV6-5 to TRBJ1-2; 9 bases are shared with TRBD1. This CDR3 is 15 amino acids long. CDR1 MNHEY and CDR2 SVGAGI come from the germline V gene. With V trimmed by 5 bases and J by 0 bases, 4 bases remained unmatched.

The chain joins TRBV6-1 to TRBJ1-2; 10 positions match TRBD1. Germline loops: CDR1 MNHNS, CDR2 SASEGT. The CDR3 spans 13 residues. The ends lost 9 bases at V and 7 bases at J; junction bases unmatched: 8. In DNA, the CDR3 is TGTGCCAGTAAGACAGGGGGCGTTAGTGGCTACACCTTC. It codes for CASKTGGVSGYTF.

The CDR3 DNA is TGTGCCAGCAGACTCGCACCGGGGGGGCGAGCGGGAAATGAGCCCCAGCATTTT. Amino acid sequence: CASRLAPGGRAGNEPQHF. V gene TRBV28 combines with J gene TRBJ1-5, with D tentatively TRBD1 (6 bases). The CDR3 runs 18 residues. Germline V CDR1 and CDR2: MDHEN, SYDVKM. The V and J ends lost 6 bases and 8 bases respectively, with 29 bases between them.